This is a list of T cell receptor beta chains from one sample in a study of cytomegalovirus exposure and HLA in healthy donors. TCRdb's copy holds only in-frame clones and misses some; the assay was immunoSEQ multiplex PCR. The sample has 110,000 to 150,000 clones, around 72% seen once. Sequencing was carried out using PBMCs. The source is a human donor in good health. Both conserved end residues are part of each CDR3. A D gene is named only where the DNA matches it firmly. Size tells how often a clone was seen (once, few, many) or the class of an expanded clone, and some rows leave it out.

D gene: -
clone size: -
V gene: TRBV15
J gene: TRBJ1-3
CDR3 protein: CATSRDSGTKRNTIYF
CDR3 DNA: TGTGCCACCAGCAGAGACTCCGGGACAAAGAGAAACACCATATATTTT

D gene: -
clone size: once
V gene: TRBV18
J gene: TRBJ1-1
CDR3 protein: CASSPILENTEAFF
CDR3 DNA: TGTGCCAGCTCACCAATTTTAGAGAACACTGAAGCTTTCTTT

D gene: TRBD1
clone size: -
V gene: TRBV5-4
J gene: TRBJ1-1
CDR3 protein: CASQDRDRGYGNTEAFF
CDR3 DNA: TGTGCCAGTCAGGACCGGGACAGGGGATATGGTAACACTGAAGCTTTCTTT

D gene: TRBD1
clone size: few
V gene: TRBV27
J gene: TRBJ2-3
CDR3 protein: CASGDSPYTDTQYF
CDR3 DNA: TGTGCCAGCGGGGACAGCCCCTACACAGATACGCAGTATTTT

D gene: TRBD1
clone size: few
V gene: TRBV4-1
J gene: TRBJ1-1
CDR3 protein: CASSQDRGNTEAFF
CDR3 DNA: TGCGCCAGCAGCCAGGACAGGGGGAACACTGAAGCTTTCTTT

D gene: -
clone size: -
V gene: TRBV6-1
J gene: TRBJ2-7
CDR3 protein: CASSGDWMTGSYEQYF
CDR3 DNA: TGTGCCAGCAGTGGGGACTGGATGACAGGGTCCTACGAGCAGTACTTC

D gene: TRBD1
clone size: -
V gene: TRBV6-5
J gene: TRBJ1-2
CDR3 protein: CASSRTGDYGYTF
CDR3 DNA: TGTGCCAGCAGTAGGACAGGGGATTATGGCTACACCTTC

D gene: TRBD2
clone size: few
V gene: TRBV9
J gene: TRBJ2-3
CDR3 protein: CASSVSGRSTDTQYF
CDR3 DNA: TGTGCCAGCAGCGTTAGCGGGCGGAGCACAGATACGCAGTATTTT

D gene: TRBD1
clone size: -
V gene: TRBV6-1
J gene: TRBJ2-3
CDR3 protein: CASSEKYRGQQYF
CDR3 DNA: TGTGCCAGCAGTGAAAAGTACAGGGGGCAGCAGTATTTT

D gene: -
clone size: -
V gene: TRBV5-1
J gene: TRBJ2-2
CDR3 protein: CASSFRILGELFF
CDR3 DNA: TGCGCCAGCAGCTTCAGGATTTTGGGGGAGCTGTTTTTT

D gene: -
clone size: few
V gene: TRBV6-5
J gene: TRBJ2-1
CDR3 protein: CASSYYSGGEQFF
CDR3 DNA: TGTGCCAGCAGTTACTATAGCGGAGGAGAGCAGTTCTTC

D gene: TRBD1
clone size: -
V gene: TRBV7-2
J gene: TRBJ1-2
CDR3 protein: CASSYPGTEEVGDYTF
CDR3 DNA: TGTGCCAGCAGCTACCCCGGGACAGAAGAAGTAGGCGACTACACCTTC

D gene: TRBD1
clone size: few
V gene: TRBV4-1
J gene: TRBJ2-2
CDR3 protein: CASSQEQGWNTGELFF
CDR3 DNA: TGCGCCAGCAGCCAGGAACAGGGGTGGAACACCGGGGAGCTGTTTTTT

D gene: TRBD1
clone size: -
V gene: TRBV6-1
J gene: TRBJ2-7
CDR3 protein: CASTSGTAYEQYF
CDR3 DNA: TGTGCCAGCACTTCCGGGACAGCCTACGAGCAGTACTTC

D gene: -
clone size: -
V gene: TRBV7-9
J gene: TRBJ1-1
CDR3 protein: CASSFYNTEAFF
CDR3 DNA: TGTGCCAGCAGCTTCTATAACACTGAAGCTTTCTTT

D gene: -
clone size: -
V gene: TRBV5-1
J gene: TRBJ2-1
CDR3 protein: CASSLGPTSSYNEQFF
CDR3 DNA: TGCGCCAGCAGCTTGGGTCCGACTTCCTCCTACAATGAGCAGTTCTTC

D gene: TRBD2
clone size: -
V gene: TRBV15
J gene: TRBJ2-7
CDR3 protein: CATSATGGSYEQYF
CDR3 DNA: TGTGCCACCAGCGCGACGGGGGGATCCTACGAGCAGTACTTC

D gene: TRBD1
clone size: few
V gene: TRBV9
J gene: TRBJ2-5
CDR3 protein: CASSGPDRGGETQYF
CDR3 DNA: TGTGCCAGCAGCGGTCCGGACAGGGGAGGGGAGACCCAGTACTTC

D gene: -
clone size: -
V gene: TRBV4-1
J gene: TRBJ2-5
CDR3 protein: CASSLRDIQETQYF
CDR3 DNA: TGCGCCAGCAGCCTCCGGGACATCCAAGAGACCCAGTACTTC

D gene: -
clone size: -
V gene: TRBV2
J gene: TRBJ1-2
CDR3 protein: CASRASRAWYGYTF
CDR3 DNA: TGTGCCAGCAGGGCATCCAGGGCTTGGTATGGCTACACCTTC

D gene: -
clone size: -
V gene: TRBV7-3
J gene: TRBJ2-3
CDR3 protein: CASSLGGFDTQYF
CDR3 DNA: TGTGCCAGCAGCTTGGGGGGATTCGATACGCAGTATTTT

D gene: -
clone size: -
V gene: TRBV7-9
J gene: TRBJ1-2
CDR3 protein: CASSLVGSQGYTF
CDR3 DNA: TGTGCCAGCAGCTTAGTTGGGAGTCAGGGCTACACCTTC

D gene: TRBD1
clone size: -
V gene: TRBV7-2
J gene: TRBJ2-7
CDR3 protein: CASSRQGGIYEQYF
CDR3 DNA: TGTGCCAGCAGCCGACAGGGGGGCATCTACGAGCAGTACTTC

D gene: TRBD1
clone size: -
V gene: TRBV7-3
J gene: TRBJ1-1
CDR3 protein: CASSLQGADTEAFF
CDR3 DNA: TGTGCCAGCAGCTTACAGGGGGCCGACACTGAAGCTTTCTTT

D gene: TRBD2
clone size: -
V gene: TRBV11-2
J gene: TRBJ2-7
CDR3 protein: CASSHRIAGRSKEQYF
CDR3 DNA: TGTGCCAGCAGCCATCGGATAGCGGGCCGTTCTAAGGAGCAGTACTTC

D gene: TRBD1
clone size: -
V gene: TRBV6-6
J gene: TRBJ2-4
CDR3 protein: CASSWDRVYIQYF
CDR3 DNA: TGTGCCAGCAGTTGGGACAGGGTATACATTCAGTACTTC

D gene: TRBD1
clone size: -
V gene: TRBV11-2
J gene: TRBJ2-7
CDR3 protein: CASSGRDRPSYEQYF
CDR3 DNA: TGTGCCAGCAGCGGCCGGGACAGGCCCTCCTACGAGCAGTACTTC

D gene: TRBD2
clone size: -
V gene: TRBV7-9
J gene: TRBJ2-5
CDR3 protein: CASSPGLAAETQYF
CDR3 DNA: TGTGCCAGCAGCCCGGGACTAGCGGCAGAGACCCAGTACTTC

D gene: -
clone size: -
V gene: TRBV7-3
J gene: TRBJ2-7
CDR3 protein: CASSPDGGGSSEQYF
CDR3 DNA: TGTGCCAGCAGCCCAGACGGGGGCGGGAGTTCCGAGCAGTACTTC

D gene: -
clone size: -
V gene: TRBV5-6
J gene: TRBJ2-2
CDR3 protein: CASQANGELFF
CDR3 DNA: TGTGCCAGCCAGGCCAACGGGGAGCTGTTTTTT

D gene: -
clone size: -
V gene: TRBV5-4
J gene: TRBJ1-2
CDR3 protein: CASSLGRTAYGYTF
CDR3 DNA: TGTGCCAGCAGCCTCGGGAGGACCGCCTATGGCTACACCTTC

D gene: TRBD1
clone size: once
V gene: TRBV30
J gene: TRBJ2-6
CDR3 protein: CALHRDRGHAGANVLTF
CDR3 DNA: TGTGCCTTACACCGGGACAGGGGGCACGCTGGGGCCAACGTCCTGACTTTC

D gene: -
clone size: -
V gene: TRBV2
J gene: TRBJ1-1
CDR3 protein: CASSEGRVDTEAFF
CDR3 DNA: TGTGCCAGCAGTGAGGGGAGGGTAGACACTGAAGCTTTCTTT

D gene: TRBD1
clone size: once
V gene: TRBV7-2
J gene: TRBJ2-7
CDR3 protein: CASSVDRGVSYEQYF
CDR3 DNA: TGTGCCAGCAGCGTGGACAGGGGGGTATCCTACGAGCAGTACTTC

D gene: TRBD1
clone size: -
V gene: TRBV30
J gene: TRBJ2-4
CDR3 protein: CAWRSWTGAKNIQYF
CDR3 DNA: TGTGCCTGGAGGTCGTGGACAGGGGCCAAAAACATTCAGTACTTC

D gene: -
clone size: -
V gene: TRBV4-1
J gene: TRBJ2-2
CDR3 protein: CASSQVLGQNTGELFF
CDR3 DNA: TGCGCCAGCAGCCAAGTACTCGGACAGAACACCGGGGAGCTGTTTTTT

D gene: TRBD1
clone size: -
V gene: TRBV28
J gene: TRBJ1-2
CDR3 protein: CASSLQGEPHYGYTF
CDR3 DNA: TGTGCCAGCAGTTTACAGGGGGAGCCACACTATGGCTACACCTTC

D gene: -
clone size: -
V gene: TRBV15
J gene: TRBJ1-5
CDR3 protein: CATSSRTHQPQHF
CDR3 DNA: TGTGCCACCAGCAGCAGGACACACCAGCCCCAGCATTTT

D gene: -
clone size: -
V gene: TRBV6-6
J gene: TRBJ1-2
CDR3 protein: CASLGPGLYGYTF
CDR3 DNA: TGTGCCAGCCTGGGGCCCGGTTTGTATGGCTACACCTTC

D gene: TRBD1
clone size: once
V gene: TRBV19
J gene: TRBJ1-1
CDR3 protein: CASQNDRVMTEAFF
CDR3 DNA: TGTGCCAGCCAGAACGACAGGGTAATGACTGAAGCTTTCTTT

D gene: TRBD2
clone size: -
V gene: TRBV4-1
J gene: TRBJ2-6
CDR3 protein: CASSPREGMSGANVLTF
CDR3 DNA: TGCGCCAGCAGCCCCCGGGAGGGTATGTCTGGGGCCAACGTCCTGACTTTC

D gene: TRBD2
clone size: -
V gene: TRBV28
J gene: TRBJ2-7
CDR3 protein: CASSLLATRDEQYF
CDR3 DNA: TGTGCCAGCAGTCTACTAGCGACGAGGGACGAGCAGTACTTC

D gene: -
clone size: -
V gene: TRBV19
J gene: TRBJ1-2
CDR3 protein: CASSVRRNYGYTF
CDR3 DNA: TGTGCCAGTAGCGTAAGGAGGAACTATGGCTACACCTTC

D gene: -
clone size: -
V gene: TRBV11-2
J gene: TRBJ1-2
CDR3 protein: CASSFGDGYTF
CDR3 DNA: TGTGCCAGCAGCTTCGGGGATGGCTACACCTTC

D gene: TRBD1
clone size: -
V gene: TRBV6-1
J gene: TRBJ2-7
CDR3 protein: CASSAAIGTVYEQYF
CDR3 DNA: TGTGCCAGCAGTGCCGCGATAGGGACAGTCTACGAGCAGTACTTC

D gene: -
clone size: -
V gene: TRBV5-8
J gene: TRBJ2-7
CDR3 protein: CASSLNYEQYF
CDR3 DNA: TGTGCCAGCAGCCTTAACTACGAGCAGTACTTC

D gene: -
clone size: few
V gene: TRBV4-1
J gene: TRBJ2-7
CDR3 protein: CASSQVTGIREQYF
CDR3 DNA: TGCGCCAGCAGCCAAGTAACAGGGATTCGGGAGCAGTACTTC

D gene: -
clone size: -
V gene: TRBV28
J gene: TRBJ2-7
CDR3 protein: CASTQGSYEQYF
CDR3 DNA: TGTGCCAGCACTCAGGGCTCCTACGAGCAGTACTTC

D gene: -
clone size: once
V gene: TRBV5-4
J gene: TRBJ1-1
CDR3 protein: CASSLGRGAAFF
CDR3 DNA: TGTGCCAGCAGCTTGGGTCGGGGGGCAGCTTTCTTT